This T cell receptor (beta chain) was sequenced in a study of blood T cell repertoires in COVID-19 (dated by TCRdb to 2019 to 2021). In the study overall: The collaborator samples originated in the United States, Italy and Spain and spanned the acute and convalescent phases of COVID-19. The dataset comprised deeply sampled blood TCRbeta repertoires from subjects exposed to, actively infected with, or recovered from COVID-19. The material from the prospective study consisted of cDNA or gDNA derived from T cells, B-cell-depleted T cells, or PBMCs. Where available, HLA class I and class II types were taken from metadata supplied by the sample provider and were not determined by assay-based typing. A de-identified subject ID, COVID-19 status, age in years and sex were almost always included in the sample metadata. The repertoires were released in a freely available public database meant as a resource for research on the immune response to SARS-CoV-2. The samples were drawn from the first 160 participants of the ongoing ImmuneRACE study and from over a thousand subjects provided by 6 global collaborators. Results the study describes overall, beyond this receptor: The quantity of clinical and demographic metadata differed by source and by participant and was supplied without curation.

Whole blood was collected in K2EDTA tubes by collaborating institutions according to the institutions' own protocols. For TCRbeta analysis, collaborators shipped samples as frozen whole blood, isolated PBMCs, or DNA extracted from either of those sample types. Taken from the germline V gene, the CDR1 and CDR2 loops are LGHNA and YNFKEQ. A distance of 17 bases separates the germline ends of V and J, which lose 3 bases and 3 bases respectively. The cysteine opens and the phenylalanine closes a CDR3 of 16 amino acids. The entry retains the CDR3 DNA only, 48 bases that are in frame from base 1. For this clone: Its antigen remains unidentified. Within one base of it there is no much larger clone, and no base qualities were kept.

TCRbeta CDR3 regions were amplified from genomic DNA by means of the immunoSEQ Assay, a bias-controlled multiplex PCR. Under the source paper's analysis protocol: The number of nucleated cells in each sample was estimated by amplification of reference gene primers within the assay. To quantify the absolute abundance of each unique TCRbeta CDR3 rearrangement, sequence reads were collapsed and filtered. Productive Simpson clonality was computed per sample as the square root of Simpson's diversity index over productive rearrangements. As stored in TCRdb, this immuneACCESS dataset retains in-frame rearrangements with V and J assigned. A fraction of the clones does not appear; measured against another copy, unresolved V genes explain less than half of the discrepancy, and the remainder lacks a known reason. V and J calls and clone size follow that table, whereas D and trimming were derived from the DNA. The sample has 200,000 to 300,000 clones on record, 84% of them singletons. The top ten hold about 4% of the sample.

This TCR was recovered from a middle-aged man with acute or convalescent COVID-19. The sequenced sample was peripheral blood. This chain is built from TRBV4-2 and TRBJ1-2, with a weak D call of TRBD1 (5 bases match). The CDR3 protein is CASSQVSDSSYYGYTF. The nucleotides read TGTGCCAGCAGCCAGGTCTCTGACAGTTCTTACTATGGCTACACCTTC.